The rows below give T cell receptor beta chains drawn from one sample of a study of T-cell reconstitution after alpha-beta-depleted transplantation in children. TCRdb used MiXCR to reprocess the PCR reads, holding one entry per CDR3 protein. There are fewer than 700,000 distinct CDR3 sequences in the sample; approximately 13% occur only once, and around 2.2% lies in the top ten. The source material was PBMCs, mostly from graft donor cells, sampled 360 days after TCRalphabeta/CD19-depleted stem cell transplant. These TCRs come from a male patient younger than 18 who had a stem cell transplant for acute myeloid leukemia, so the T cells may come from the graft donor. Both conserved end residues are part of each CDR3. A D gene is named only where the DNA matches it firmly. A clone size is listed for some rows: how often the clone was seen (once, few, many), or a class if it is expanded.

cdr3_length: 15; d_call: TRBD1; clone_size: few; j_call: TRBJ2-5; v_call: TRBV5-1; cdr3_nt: TGCGCCAGCAGCAGCCCCGGGACAGTAGAGGGGACCCAGTACTTC; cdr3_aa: CASSSPGTVEGTQYF
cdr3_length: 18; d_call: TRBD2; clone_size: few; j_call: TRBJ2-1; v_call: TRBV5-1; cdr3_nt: TGCGCCAGCAGCACCTTCCTAGCGGGTTATTTCAGATACAATGAGCAGTTCTTC; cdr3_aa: CASSTFLAGYFRYNEQFF
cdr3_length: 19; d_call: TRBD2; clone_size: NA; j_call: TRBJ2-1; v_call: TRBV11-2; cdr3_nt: TGTGCCAGCAGCCCCCCCCTCCTACTAGCGGGAGGATCCTACAATGAGCAGTTCTTC; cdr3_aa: CASSPPLLLAGGSYNEQFF
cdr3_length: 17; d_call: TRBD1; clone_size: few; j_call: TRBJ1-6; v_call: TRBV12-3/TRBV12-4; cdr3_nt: TGTGCCAGCAGCCATGCGGGACAGGGTGGCTATAATTCACCCCTCCACTTT; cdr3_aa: CASSHAGQGGYNSPLHF
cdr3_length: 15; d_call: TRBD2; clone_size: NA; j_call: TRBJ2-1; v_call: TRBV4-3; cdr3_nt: TGCGCCAGCAGTACGGGACTAGCGACCTACAATGAGCAGTTCTTC; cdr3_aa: CASSTGLATYNEQFF
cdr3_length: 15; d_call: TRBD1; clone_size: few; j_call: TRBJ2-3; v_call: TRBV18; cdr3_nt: TGTGCCAGCTCACAGGGACAGGGAATCACAGATACGCAGTATTTT; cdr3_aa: CASSQGQGITDTQYF
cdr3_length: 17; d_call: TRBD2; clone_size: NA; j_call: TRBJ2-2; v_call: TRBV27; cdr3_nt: TGTGCCAGCAGACCCCACGGACTAGCGGGAGCCACCGGGGAGCTGTTTTTT; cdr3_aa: CASRPHGLAGATGELFF
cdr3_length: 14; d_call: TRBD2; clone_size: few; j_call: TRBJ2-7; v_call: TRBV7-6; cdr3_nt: TGTGCCAGCAGCTCCGGGACTACCACCTACGAGCAGTACTTC; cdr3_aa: CASSSGTTTYEQYF
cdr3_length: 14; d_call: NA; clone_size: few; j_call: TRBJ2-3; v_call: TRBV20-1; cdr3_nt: TGCAGTGCTAGATATCCCCTCCACACAGATACGCAGTATTTT; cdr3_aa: CSARYPLHTDTQYF
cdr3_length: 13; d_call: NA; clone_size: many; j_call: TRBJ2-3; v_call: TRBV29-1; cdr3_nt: TGCAGCGTTGACAGTCCGAGCACAGATACGCAGTATTTT; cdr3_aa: CSVDSPSTDTQYF
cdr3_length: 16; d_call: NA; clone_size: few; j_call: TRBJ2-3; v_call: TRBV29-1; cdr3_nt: TGCAGCGCCCTACGGCGCAAGGGTAATAGCCCAGATACGCAGTATTTT; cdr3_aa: CSALRRKGNSPDTQYF
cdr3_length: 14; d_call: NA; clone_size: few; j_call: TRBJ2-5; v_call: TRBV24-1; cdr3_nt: TGTGCCACCAGTGATCAACGGGCCCCAGCCGCCCAGTACTTC; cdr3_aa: CATSDQRAPAAQYF
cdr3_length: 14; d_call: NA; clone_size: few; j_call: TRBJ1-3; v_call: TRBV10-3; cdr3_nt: TGTGCCACCTCGAGCGGAAACTCTGGAAACACCATATATTTT; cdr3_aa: CATSSGNSGNTIYF
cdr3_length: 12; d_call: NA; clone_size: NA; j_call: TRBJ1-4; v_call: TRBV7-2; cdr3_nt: TGTGCCAGCAGCTTTATTGAGGAAAAACTGTTTTTT; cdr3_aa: CASSFIEEKLFF
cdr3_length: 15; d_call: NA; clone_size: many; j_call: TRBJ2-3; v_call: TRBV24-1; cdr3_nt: TGTGCCACCAGTAACCGGGACAAGCACACAGATACGCAGTATTTT; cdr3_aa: CATSNRDKHTDTQYF
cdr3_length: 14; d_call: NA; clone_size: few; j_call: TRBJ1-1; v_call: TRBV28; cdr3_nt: TGTGCCGGATACAGCCAAGGGCCACCCACTGAAGCTTTCTTT; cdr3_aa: CAGYSQGPPTEAFF
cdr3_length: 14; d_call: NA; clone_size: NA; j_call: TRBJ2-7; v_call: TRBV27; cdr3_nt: TGTGCCAGCAGTTCCAACCTCGAGGTCCACGAGCAGTACTTC; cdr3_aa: CASSSNLEVHEQYF
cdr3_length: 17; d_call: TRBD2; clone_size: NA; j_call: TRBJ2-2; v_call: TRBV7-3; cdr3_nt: TGTGCCAGCAGCCTAGGACTAGCGGGAGTAACAGCCGGGGAGCTGTTTTTT; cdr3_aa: CASSLGLAGVTAGELFF
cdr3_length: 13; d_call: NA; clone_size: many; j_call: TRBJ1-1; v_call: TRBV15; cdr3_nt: TGTGCCACCAGCTTGAAGAGGGTCCCTGAAGCTTTCTTT; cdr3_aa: CATSLKRVPEAFF
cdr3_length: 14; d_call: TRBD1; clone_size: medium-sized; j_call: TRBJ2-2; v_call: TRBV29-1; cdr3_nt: TGCAGCGTGCTCCGGGACAGGGTAACCGGGGAGCTGTTTTTT; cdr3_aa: CSVLRDRVTGELFF